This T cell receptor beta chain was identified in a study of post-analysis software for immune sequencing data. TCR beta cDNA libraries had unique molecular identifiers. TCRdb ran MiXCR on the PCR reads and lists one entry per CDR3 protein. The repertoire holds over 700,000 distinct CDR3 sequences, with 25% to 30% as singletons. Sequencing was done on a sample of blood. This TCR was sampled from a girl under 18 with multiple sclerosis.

DNA of the CDR3: TGTGCCAGCAGTTTGCAACGGGGACCCCTCCACTTT. Amino acid sequence: CASSLQRGPLHF. V gene TRBV28 combines with J gene TRBJ1-6, with no clear D. V shed 3 bases and J shed 12 bases, with 9 bases lying between them. CDR1 and CDR2 (germline): MDHEN, SYDVKM. The CDR3 extends over 12 amino acids.